One sample yielded the 32 T cell receptor beta chains listed below, sequenced in a study of blood T cell repertoires in COVID-19. The table came from immunoSEQ multiplex PCR; TCRdb's copy has only in-frame clones and leaves some out. The table includes approximately 160,000 clones, around three quarters detected once. Sequencing was carried out using peripheral blood. Receptors were obtained from a man in his sixties with acute or convalescent COVID-19.

The chain uses TRBV7-8 and TRBJ2-1; TRBD2 matches at 11 bases. Per germline, CDR1 SGHVS and CDR2 FQNEAQ. The length of the CDR3 is 17 residues. With V trimmed by 1 base and J by 1 base, 3 bases remained unmatched. The CDR3 here is CASSLDSGGVSYNEQFF. The CDR3 coding sequence is TGTGCCAGCAGCTTAGATAGCGGGGGGGTATCCTACAATGAGCAGTTCTTC.

The V gene is TRBV11-2, the J gene TRBJ2-1; 11 bases are a match to TRBD2. Germline lookup yields CDR1 SGHAT and CDR2 FQNNGV. The CDR3 totals 13 residues. V was pared by 5 bases and J by 10 bases, with 4 bases of the junction left unmatched. The CDR3 DNA follows: TGTGCCAGCAGCGAGGGACTAGCGGTCGAGCAGTTCTTC. Its protein is CASSEGLAVEQFF.

The rearrangement joins TRBV29-1 to TRBJ2-3, with TRBD2 matching 15 bases. Trimming removed 3 bases from V and 1 base from J; junction bases left unmatched: 17. Germline loops: CDR1 SQVTM, CDR2 ANQGSEA. The CDR3 length is 21 residues. The CDR3 spells CSVDLRRWTSGGAPGTDTQYF. In DNA, the CDR3 is TGCAGCGTTGACCTGAGGAGATGGACTAGCGGGGGGGCCCCTGGCACAGATACGCAGTATTTT.

This chain connects TRBV29-1 to TRBJ2-7; TRBD2 matches at 8 bases. Trimming removed 3 bases from V and 0 bases from J; junction bases left unmatched: 7. The CDR3 is 15 amino acids. From germline, CDR1 is SQVTM and CDR2 ANQGSEA. This CDR3 is CSVDSSAGGSYEQYF. The CDR3 bases are TGCAGCGTTGACTCTTCCGCGGGGGGCTCCTACGAGCAGTACTTC.

Written as DNA, the CDR3 is TGTGCCAGCAGATACAGCGGTTCTAGCACAGATACGCAGTATTTT. It encodes CASRYSGSSTDTQYF. This rearrangement joins TRBV7-3 to TRBJ2-3, with D perhaps matching TRBD2 (5 bases). V was clipped by 6 bases and J by 0 bases, with 13 bases between them. CDR3 size: 15 residues. The germline V gene has CDR1 SGHTA and CDR2 FQGTGA. Full variable domain (outside the CDR3, taken from reference TRBV7-3 and TRBJ2-3): GAGVSQTPSNKVTEKGKYVELRCDPISGHTALYWYRQSLGQGPEFLIYFQGTGAADDSGLPNDRFFAVRPEGSVSTLKIQRTERGDSAVYLCASRYSGSSTDTQYFGPGTRLTVL.

The genes are TRBV4-3 and TRBJ2-5, with TRBD1 identical over 7 bases. The CDR3 is made up of 17 amino acids. V lost 0 bases to trimming and J lost 4 bases; unmatched junction nucleotides: 11. Germline lookup yields CDR1 LGHNA and CDR2 YSLEER. The CDR3 region is CASSQDRPLTGTETQYF. The CDR3 DNA follows: TGCGCCAGCAGCCAAGATCGGCCCCTGACAGGGACAGAGACCCAGTACTTC.

The CDR3 here is CASSASRGFGTDTQYF. The CDR3 region has the DNA TGTGCCAGCAGCGCTTCCAGGGGGTTCGGCACAGATACGCAGTATTTT. The V and J genes are TRBV9 and TRBJ2-3; 7 positions match TRBD1. From germline, CDR1 is SGDLS and CDR2 YYNGEE. The CDR3 is 16 amino acids. Unmatched junction bases numbered 8, after V lost 3 bases and J lost 1 base.

In its sample, this clone was seen a few times. The CDR3 DNA is TGCAGCGTTACGACCGGGACAGCGGTCGGGTACTATGGCTACACCTTC. Protein product: CSVTTGTAVGYYGYTF. V usage is TRBV29-1 and J usage is TRBJ1-2, with TRBD1 identical over 7 bases. The CDR3 has 16 amino acids. Germline CDR1 is SQVTM and CDR2 is ANQGSEA. After removal of 5 bases from V and 3 bases from J, the junction contained 15 bases not matched to a gene.

The J gene is TRBJ1-4, the V gene TRBV6-1; D ambiguous. From germline, CDR1 is MNHNS and CDR2 SASEGT. The V end lost 2 bases, the J end lost 4 bases, and 11 bases lay between the germline ends. The CDR3 spans 15 residues. The CDR3 DNA reads as TGTGCCAGCAGTGAATGGGCAGACTATAATGAAAAACTGTTTTTT. It specifies CASSEWADYNEKLFF.

Details on this clone: It may be a read error: a sequence one base away is much more abundant. The chain is built from TRBV7-2 and TRBJ2-5; D remains ambiguous. Germline CDR1 SGHTA, CDR2 FQGNSA. Deletions cut 5 bases from V and 1 base from J, with 11 bases between. CDR3 length: 14 amino acids. Here the CDR3 reads CASSQRRIQETQYF. For the CDR3, the DNA is TGTGCCAGCAGCCAGCGACGGATCCAAGAGACCCAGTACTTC. Looking up the rest from reference TRBV7-2 and TRBJ2-5 gives the full variable domain: GAGVSQSPSNKVTEKGKDVELRCDPISGHTALYWYRQSLGQGLEFLIYFQGNSAPDKSGLPSDRFSAERTGGSVSTLTIQRTQQEDSAVYLCASSQRRIQETQYFGPGTRLLVL.

This clone has just a few counts. The V gene is TRBV7-2, the J gene TRBJ1-2; 7 bases match TRBD1. The CDR3 contains 13 residues. Germline V gene lookup returns CDR1 SGHTA and CDR2 FQGNSA. V lost 8 bases to trimming and J lost 4 bases; unmatched junction nucleotides: 7. The CDR3: CASATRDSYGYTF. The CDR3 nucleotides are TGTGCCAGCGCTACCAGGGACAGCTATGGCTACACCTTC.

The chain has TRBV23-1 and TRBJ2-7; D gene ambiguous. TRBV23-1 is noted as an ORF with a role that remains uncertain. Trimming took 1 base from V and 0 from J, leaving 16 bases between them. The CDR3 runs to 17 residues. The chain's CDR3 is CASSQLSLRRPSYEQYF. For the CDR3, the DNA is TGCGCCAGCAGTCAATTGTCCCTGAGGCGCCCCTCCTACGAGCAGTACTTC.

The chain joins TRBV19 to TRBJ2-5; D may be TRBD1 (5 bases). Germline values: CDR1 LNHDA, CDR2 SQIVND (reference sequence). The V end was cut by 5 bases, the J end by 0 bases, with 10 bases between. The CDR3 runs to 14 residues. Here the CDR3 DNA reads TGTGCCAGTAGTCCCACAGGTTACCAAGAGACCCAGTACTTC. Translating gives CASSPTGYQETQYF. Variable domain in full (rest from reference TRBV19 and TRBJ2-5): DGGITQSPKYLFRKEGQNVTLSCEQNLNHDAMYWYRQDPGQGLRLIYYSQIVNDFQKGDIAEGYSVSREKKESFPLTVTSAQKNPTAFYLCASSPTGYQETQYFGPGTRLLVL.

The chain links TRBV5-1 to TRBJ1-1, with TRBD1 matching over 9 bases. V lost 3 bases, J lost 8 bases, and 8 bases stayed unmatched. The CDR3 loop spans 14 amino acids. Germline V gene lookup returns CDR1 SGHRS and CDR2 YFSETQ. CDR3 residues: CASSSTGGRREAFF. In DNA, the CDR3 is TGCGCCAGCAGCTCAACAGGGGGCCGTCGAGAAGCTTTCTTT.

Here the CDR3 reads CASSLEWGPYEQYF. Here the CDR3 DNA reads TGTGCCAGCAGCTTGGAGTGGGGGCCGTACGAGCAGTACTTC. This rearrangement joins TRBV5-8 to TRBJ2-7; TRBD1 is a possible D gene (6 bases). Looked up from germline, CDR1 is SGHTS and CDR2 is YDEGEE. V lost 0 bases and J lost 4, with 11 bases in between. The CDR3 contains 14 residues. Drawing the rest from reference TRBV5-8 and TRBJ2-7, the complete variable domain is EAGVTQSPTHLIKTRGQQATLRCSPISGHTSVYWYQQALGLGLQFLLWYDEGEERNRGNFPPRFSGRQFPNYSSELNVNALELEDSALYLCASSLEWGPYEQYFGPGTRLTVT.

The chain carries TRBV21-1 and TRBJ2-7; TRBD2 is the table's D call and was not checked against the DNA. TRBV21-1 is labeled a pseudogene. The CDR3 has 17 amino acids. In DNA, the CDR3 is TGTGCCAGCCTCCGAAGGAACCCTCCCGGGGGGGCCTACGAGCAGTACTTC. This sequence encodes CASLRRNPPGGAYEQYF.

This clone showed up just once. The V and J genes are TRBV27 and TRBJ1-2, with 8 bases fitting TRBD1. Looked up from germline, CDR1 is MNHEY and CDR2 is SMNVEV (reference sequence). V shed 0 bases, J shed 7 bases, and the junction held 7 bases outside the gene matches. The CDR3 extends over 15 amino acids. Here the CDR3 DNA reads TGTGCCAGCAGTTTATCCCGGACAGGGTTGGCTGGCTACACCTTC. It specifies CASSLSRTGLAGYTF.

CDR3 DNA: TGCGCCAGCAGCGGAGGACAGCTCACCTACAATGAGCAGTTCTTC. Encoded protein: CASSGGQLTYNEQFF. The chain employs TRBV5-1 and TRBJ2-1; tentative D call: TRBD1 (6 bases). The ends were cut back, 4 bases at V and 2 bases at J, with 13 bases in the middle. The germline V gene encodes CDR1 SGHRS and CDR2 YFSETQ. The length of the CDR3 is 15 residues.

This chain uses TRBV6-1 with TRBJ2-7; TRBD1 matches at 10 bases. V lost 2 bases to trimming and J lost 6 bases; unmatched junction nucleotides: 4. Germline values: CDR1 MNHNS, CDR2 SASEGT. The CDR3 is 14 amino acids. Written as DNA, the CDR3 is TGTGCCAGCAGTGAACGACAGGGGGCGCGCGAGCAGTACTTC. This gives the protein CASSERQGAREQYF.

This chain joins TRBV6-5 and TRBJ2-2; TRBD1 aligns across 8 bases. The CDR3 is made up of 14 amino acids. Per the germline V gene, CDR1 is MNHEY and CDR2 is SVGAGI. Germline trimming cut 2 bases from V and 6 bases from J; bases unmatched to any gene: 2. The CDR3, as DNA: TGTGCCAGCAGTTACGGGACAGGTCCCGGGGAGCTGTTTTTT. Its translation is CASSYGTGPGELFF.

The chain couples TRBV10-1 to TRBJ1-1, with D tentatively TRBD1 (6 bases). Germline V gives CDR1 WNHNN, CDR2 SYGVQD (reference sequence). The CDR3 covers 14 residues. Between the trimmed V and J ends, which lost 3 bases and 5 bases, there was a span of 13 bases. CDR3 DNA sequence: TGCGCCAGCAGTGATAGCCAGGGGAAAACTGAAGCTTTCTTT. Encoded protein: CASSDSQGKTEAFF.

The rearrangement links TRBV24-1 to TRBJ2-5; TRBD1 matches 9 bases. V lost 4 bases and J lost 7; bases outside the gene matches: 12. The CDR3 has 16 residues. Germline assignment: CDR1 KGHDR and CDR2 SFDVKD. The CDR3 bases are TGTGCCACCAGTGACCCTTACAGGGGGCGGGAAGGGACCCAGTACTTC. Translating gives CATSDPYRGREGTQYF.

The chain employs TRBV6-5 and TRBJ2-5; 10 bases are a match to TRBD2. Germline CDR1 MNHEY, CDR2 SVGAGI. Unmatched junction bases numbered 3, after V lost 1 base and J lost 1 base. This CDR3 contains 16 residues. The CDR3 region is CASSYFSGGLQETQYF. CDR3 coding DNA: TGTGCCAGCAGTTACTTTAGCGGGGGGCTCCAAGAGACCCAGTACTTC.

Notes on this clone: Other DNA sequences within the sample encode an identical CDR3. The rearrangement joins TRBV4-3 to TRBJ2-7; TRBD2 might be the D (5 bases). Trimming stripped 0 bases from V and 3 bases from J, with 6 bases between. The length of the CDR3 is 13 residues. Per germline, CDR1 LGHNA and CDR2 YSLEER. CDR3 sequence: CASSQERGYEQYF. CDR3 nucleotide sequence: TGCGCCAGCAGCCAAGAACGGGGCTACGAGCAGTACTTC.

The chain uses TRBV7-8 and TRBJ1-4; 9 bases are shared with TRBD1. J was trimmed by 1 base and V by 5 bases; bases with no gene match: 14. Germline V lookup: CDR1 SGHVS, CDR2 FQNEAQ. The CDR3 consists of 19 residues. The DNA of the CDR3 is TGTGCCAGCAGCCCAAGACAGGGGGTACGGTTGGGAACTAATGAAAAACTGTTTTTT. It specifies CASSPRQGVRLGTNEKLFF.

This clone appeared a few times. CDR3 protein: CASSLFATGDYEQFF. The CDR3 bases are TGTGCCAGCAGCTTATTCGCGACAGGGGATTATGAGCAGTTCTTC. The V call is TRBV11-3, the J call TRBJ2-1; 8 bases align to TRBD1. With V trimmed by 2 bases and J by 8 bases, 8 bases remained unmatched. The CDR3 runs 15 residues. Germline lookup yields CDR1 SGHNT and CDR2 YENEEA.

The rearrangement joins TRBV5-1 to TRBJ1-1, with D possibly TRBD1 on 5 matching bases. Trimming left V 5 bases short and J 4 bases short, with 15 bases between. Germline V gene lookup returns CDR1 SGHRS and CDR2 YFSETQ. The CDR3 is 14 amino acids. In DNA, the CDR3 is TGCGCCAGCAGTCCGGACGGGGGGACCACTGAAGCTTTCTTT. As protein: CASSPDGGTTEAFF.

For this clone: The identical CDR3 is also encoded by other nucleotide sequences in the sample. For the CDR3, the DNA is TGTGCCAGCAGCTTAGGTGCAGGTCCCACAGATACGCAGTATTTT. It is translated as CASSLGAGPTDTQYF. V gene TRBV7-3 combines with J gene TRBJ2-3; no definite D call. The CDR3 runs to 15 residues. V was trimmed by 2 bases and J by 2 bases, leaving 11 bases between them. CDR1 is SGHTA, CDR2 FQGTGA, per germline.

This rearrangement joins TRBV4-1 to TRBJ1-1, with 9 bases lining up with TRBD1. The CDR3 covers 15 residues. With V trimmed by 1 base and J by 8 bases, 8 bases remained unmatched. In germline, CDR1 is MGHRA, CDR2 YSYEKL. CDR3 sequence (DNA): TGCGCCAGCAGCCAAGTCCCCGGGACAGGGAGGGAAGCTTTCTTT. Its translation is CASSQVPGTGREAFF.

The count of this clone is one. This sequence joins TRBV7-2 and TRBJ1-5; D is uncertain. V lost 5 bases to trimming and J lost 1 base, with 12 bases between them. This CDR3 has 15 amino acids. Per the germline V gene, CDR1 is SGHTA and CDR2 is FQGNSA. The CDR3 DNA reads TGTGCCAGCAGCCCCGGTGCCTGGAGCAATCAGCCCCAGCATTTT. Encoded protein: CASSPGAWSNQPQHF.

The rearrangement uses TRBV25-1 and TRBJ1-2; TRBD1 matches at 8 bases. The J segment lost 2 bases and the V segment lost 1 base, leaving 3 bases of the junction unmatched. Germline CDR1 and CDR2: MGHDK and SYGVNS. The CDR3 has 15 residues. The CDR3 loop is CASSEFTGGNYGYTF. CDR3 coding DNA: TGTGCCAGCAGTGAATTCACAGGGGGGAACTATGGCTACACCTTC.

This chain joins TRBV6-1 and TRBJ1-2; D gene unclear. In germline, CDR1 is MNHNS, CDR2 SASEGT. The CDR3 length is 13 residues. V shed 2 bases and J shed 4 bases, with 8 bases lying between them. Here the CDR3 DNA reads TGTGCCAGCAGTGAAAACAGTCCCTATGGCTACACCTTC. It encodes CASSENSPYGYTF.